The 25 T cell receptor beta chains reported below all come from one sample, sequenced in a study of regulatory and conventional T cells in RAG deficiency. Assay used: immunoSEQ multiplex PCR; TCRdb lists only in-frame clones, some missing. The sample contains tens of thousands of clones, approximately 90% of which appear only once. Genomic DNA came from blood conventional CD4+ T cells gated CD25-low CD127-high. The data also belong to a second study, concerning regulatory T cells. From that report: Amplification used 52 TRBV primers and 13 TRBJ primers.

The sample taken for sequencing was CD4+ effector T cells sorted from blood. The receptors originated from a human donor in good health.

The chain employs TRBV19 and TRBJ1-1; 7 nucleotides agree with TRBD1. From germline, CDR1 is LNHDA and CDR2 SQIVND (reference sequence). V lost 9 bases, J lost 0 bases, and 7 bases stayed unmatched. The CDR3 has 14 amino acids. The chain's CDR3 is CASRITGVNTEAFF. The CDR3 nucleotides are TGTGCCAGCCGAATAACAGGGGTGAACACTGAAGCTTTCTTT. Full variable domain (rest looked up from reference TRBV19 and TRBJ1-1): DGGITQSPKYLFRKEGQNVTLSCEQNLNHDAMYWYRQDPGQGLRLIYYSQIVNDFQKGDIAEGYSVSREKKESFPLTVTSAQKNPTAFYLCASRITGVNTEAFFGQGTRLTVV.

This chain links TRBV30 with TRBJ1-5, with D hard to call. Germline loops: CDR1 GTSNPN, CDR2 SVGIG (reference sequence). The germline V and J ends were trimmed by 5 bases and 3 bases, with 11 bases remaining between them. There are 13 residues in the CDR3. The CDR3 nucleotides are TGTGCCTGGGGACTATCCAACAATCAGCCCCAGCATTTT. Protein sequence: CAWGLSNNQPQHF.

Of note for this clone: This same CDR3 is encoded by further DNA sequences in the sample. This rearrangement joins TRBV27 to TRBJ2-4; 7 bases line up with TRBD1. Germline loops: CDR1 MNHEY, CDR2 SMNVEV (reference sequence). The CDR3 extends over 16 amino acids. J gave up 2 bases and V 4 bases, and 8 bases lay outside the gene matches. The CDR3 DNA follows: TGTGCCAGCAGTTCCCTTGACAGGGATTCCAAAAACATTCAGTACTTC. It yields the protein CASSSLDRDSKNIQYF.

This chain joins TRBV5-4 and TRBJ2-7, with 9 bases that match TRBD2. V lost 0 bases to trimming and J lost 4 bases; unmatched junction nucleotides: 8. The CDR3 loop spans 16 amino acids. Germline V gene data show CDR1 as SGHNT and CDR2 as YYREEE (reference sequence). The CDR3 here is CASSLDGAGGRYEQYF. CDR3 in DNA: TGTGCCAGCAGCTTGGACGGGGCGGGGGGGCGTTACGAGCAGTACTTC.

The chain carries TRBV5-4 and TRBJ2-7, with a tentative D call TRBD1 (5 bases). The V and J ends lost 0 bases and 2 bases respectively, with 9 bases between them. Germline V gene data show CDR1 as SGHNT and CDR2 as YYREEE (reference sequence). CDR3 length equals 14 residues. The CDR3 coding sequence is TGTGCCAGCAGCTTGGAGGACAACACCTACGAGCAGTACTTC. It codes for CASSLEDNTYEQYF.

The rearrangement joins TRBV6-5 to TRBJ1-1, with a weak D call TRBD1 (6 bases). CDR3 length: 14 amino acids. Deletions cut 4 bases from V and 2 bases from J, with 11 bases between. Germline CDR1 MNHEY, CDR2 SVGAGI. CDR3 DNA: TGTGCCAGCAGTTTAACAGGGACCAACACTGAAGCTTTCTTT. It translates to CASSLTGTNTEAFF.

The chain couples TRBV12-5 to TRBJ2-2; a weak D match, TRBD1 (6 bases). Germline loops: CDR1 LGHNT, CDR2 FRNRAP. The CDR3 sequence is 16 residues long. V shed 2 bases and J shed 4 bases, with 14 bases lying between them. CDR3 region: CASGLSMGAGTGELFF. As DNA, the CDR3 is TGTGCTAGTGGTTTGAGTATGGGGGCGGGCACCGGGGAGCTGTTTTTT.

This sequence joins TRBV7-3 and TRBJ2-1; 9 bases match TRBD1. J was trimmed by 10 bases and V by 5 bases; bases with no gene match: 9. Germline V lookup: CDR1 SGHTA, CDR2 FQGTGA. CDR3 length equals 14 residues. The CDR3 DNA reads as TGTGCCAGCAGCCTTGGGGACAGGGTCGGGGAGCAGTTCTTC. This translates into CASSLGDRVGEQFF.

The chain uses TRBV29-1 and TRBJ2-5; D not certain. Germline V gene lookup returns CDR1 SQVTM and CDR2 ANQGSEA. The CDR3 loop spans 12 amino acids. Between the trimmed V and J ends, which lost 7 bases and 2 bases, there was a span of 11 bases. The CDR3 DNA sequence: TGCAGCGCCGGAGACATTCAAGAGACCCAGTACTTC. It translates to CSAGDIQETQYF. The full variable domain, completed using reference TRBV29-1 and TRBJ2-5, is SAVISQKPSRDICQRGTSLTIQCQVDSQVTMMFWYRQQPGQSLTLIATANQGSEATYESGFVIDKFPISRPNLTFSTLTVSNMSPEDSSIYLCSAGDIQETQYFGPGTRLLVL.

This chain joins TRBV7-8 and TRBJ1-2, with D possibly matching TRBD1 (5 bases). Germline loops: CDR1 SGHVS, CDR2 FQNEAQ. This CDR3 has 14 amino acids. Between the trimmed V and J ends, which lost 0 bases and 4 bases, there was a span of 9 bases. The DNA of the CDR3 is TGTGCCAGCAGCTTAGCTGGGGGGGGCTATGGCTACACCTTC. Its translation is CASSLAGGGYGYTF.

CDR3 coding DNA: TGTGACCAGTACGGTGCCGGGACAGGCTCCTACGAGCAGTACTTC. This gives the protein CDQYGAGTGSYEQYF. V is TRBV19 and J is TRBJ2-7; 8 positions match TRBD1. The CDR3 consists of 15 residues. Per the germline V gene, CDR1 is LNHDA and CDR2 is SQIVND (reference sequence).

The V call is TRBV6-1, the J call TRBJ1-4; D gene unclear. V gave up 6 bases and J gave up 6 bases, with 11 bases separating them. CDR3 length: 13 amino acids. Germline CDR1 MNHNS, CDR2 SASEGT. CDR3 sequence reads: CASRPPPYEKLFF. The CDR3, as DNA: TGTGCCAGCAGACCTCCACCGTATGAAAAACTGTTTTTT.

This clone was seen once. This chain connects TRBV19 to TRBJ2-3; D possibly corresponds to TRBD2 (6 bases). V was trimmed by 7 bases and J by 1 base, leaving 18 bases between them. The CDR3 has 16 residues. Germline V gene data show CDR1 as LNHDA and CDR2 as SQIVND (reference sequence). The CDR3 DNA reads TGTGCCAGTAAGGGGAACGGGGGTATTGGCACAGATACGCAGTATTTT. Amino acids: CASKGNGGIGTDTQYF.

This clone has only one observation. The genes are TRBV4-1 and TRBJ1-6, with 8 bases fitting TRBD1. Germline lookup yields CDR1 MGHRA and CDR2 YSYEKL. The CDR3 contains 16 residues. Trimming removed 4 bases from V and 4 bases from J; junction bases left unmatched: 6. The CDR3 nucleotides read TGCGCCAGCAGCCCTCCGGGACAGGAGTATAATTCACCCCTCCACTTT. It specifies CASSPPGQEYNSPLHF.

The V and J genes are TRBV29-1 and TRBJ1-5; TRBD1 aligns across 9 bases. Germline-derived CDR1 and CDR2 are SQVTM and ANQGSEA. The CDR3 runs to 13 residues. The J segment lost 7 bases and the V segment lost 5 bases, leaving 6 bases of the junction unmatched. In DNA form, the CDR3 reads TGCAGCGTTATACAGGGGGCGGGGCAGCCCCAGCATTTT. It encodes CSVIQGAGQPQHF.

The chain is built from TRBV10-3 and TRBJ1-6; the match to TRBD1 covers 8 bases. With V trimmed by 11 bases and J by 0 bases, 6 bases remained unmatched. CDR1 and CDR2 from the germline V gene are ENHRY and SYGVKD. The CDR3 sequence is 15 residues long. CDR3 protein: CASRDRSSYNSPLHF. The DNA for the CDR3 is TGTGCCTCGAGGGACAGGTCCTCCTATAATTCACCCCTCCACTTT.

The chain joins TRBV7-2 to TRBJ1-1; D unresolved. With 1 base removed from V and 2 bases from J, the gap between germline ends came to 5 bases. Germline CDR1 SGHTA, CDR2 FQGNSA. This CDR3 region has 13 residues. The CDR3 is CASSLGQNTEAFF. CDR3 bases: TGTGCCAGCAGCTTAGGACAAAACACTGAAGCTTTCTTT.

The chain joins TRBV7-9 to TRBJ2-1; D unclear. Trimming pared 4 bases from V and 0 bases from J, leaving 10 bases between. This CDR3 spans 15 amino acids. Germline CDR1 SEHNR, CDR2 FQNEAQ (reference sequence). The CDR3 DNA sequence: TGTGCCAGCAGCTCACAAAGCCTCTCCTACAATGAGCAGTTCTTC. It yields the protein CASSSQSLSYNEQFF. Complete variable domain (other parts from reference TRBV7-9 and TRBJ2-1): DTGVSQNPRHKITKRGQNVTFRCDPISEHNRLYWYRQTLGQGPEFLTYFQNEAQLEKSRLLSDRFSAERPKGSFSTLEIQRTEQGDSAMYLCASSSQSLSYNEQFFGPGTRLTVL.

V usage is TRBV6-5 and J usage is TRBJ1-5, with D perhaps matching TRBD1 (5 bases). Trimming stripped 6 bases from V and 5 bases from J, with 17 bases between. Per the germline V gene, CDR1 is MNHEY and CDR2 is SVGAGI. This CDR3 is 15 amino acids long. In nucleotides, the CDR3 is TGTGCCAGCAGACTATACCGGGACGGCTATCAGCCCCAGCATTTT. Protein: CASRLYRDGYQPQHF.

V is TRBV6-6 and J is TRBJ2-2, with D hard to call. CDR1 MNHNY and CDR2 SVGAGI come from the germline V gene (reference sequence). The CDR3 loop spans 13 amino acids. Trimming stripped 5 bases from V and 5 bases from J, with 9 bases between. CDR3 sequence (DNA): TGTGCCAGCAGTACATGGGATACCGGGGAGCTGTTTTTT. Translating it yields CASSTWDTGELFF.

This clone was observed a single time. V gene TRBV7-6 combines with J gene TRBJ1-4, with D perhaps matching TRBD1 (6 bases). The CDR3 runs 16 residues. Trimming left V 5 bases short and J 3 bases short, with 16 bases between. The germline gives CDR1 SGHVS, CDR2 FNYEAQ. CDR3 residues: CASSPVLTGANEKLFF. In DNA form, the CDR3 reads TGTGCCAGCAGCCCCGTGTTGACAGGAGCTAATGAAAAACTGTTTTTT.

The CDR3 nucleotides are TGTGCCAGTAGTACGACTAGCGGGGGATACAATGAGCAGTTCTTC. Translating it yields CASSTTSGGYNEQFF. The rearrangement links TRBV19 to TRBJ2-1; TRBD2 aligns across 12 bases. Trimming removed 4 bases from V and 4 bases from J; junction bases left unmatched: 2. CDR3 size: 15 residues. Germline V CDR1 and CDR2: LNHDA, SQIVND (reference sequence).

To note about this clone: The same CDR3 arises from other DNA sequences in this sample as well. The rearrangement uses TRBV5-6 and TRBJ1-1; D is perhaps TRBD1 (5 bases). The CDR3 length is 18 residues. Trimming cost V 4 bases and J 3 bases, with 25 bases left between them. CDR1 and CDR2 (germline): SGHDT, YYEEEE. CDR3 nucleotides: TGTGCCAGCAGCCATATTAGGAGTCGCAGGGACGGTGACACTGAAGCTTTCTTT. This encodes CASSHIRSRRDGDTEAFF. Based on the CDR3 plus reference TRBV5-6 and TRBJ1-1, the full variable domain is DAGVTQSPTHLIKTRGQQVTLRCSPKSGHDTVSWYQQALGQGPQFIFQYYEEEERQRGNFPDRFSGHQFPNYSSELNVNALLLGDSALYLCASSHIRSRRDGDTEAFFGQGTRLTVV.

This sequence joins TRBV5-4 and TRBJ2-7; maybe TRBD1 (5 bases). The length of the CDR3 is 15 residues. The germline V and J ends were trimmed by 1 base and 2 bases, with 13 bases remaining between them. Germline V gene data show CDR1 as SGHNT and CDR2 as YYREEE (reference sequence). CDR3 protein: CASSLPGARTYEQYF. The CDR3, as DNA: TGTGCCAGCAGCTTGCCTGGGGCCCGAACCTACGAGCAGTACTTC. The whole variable domain, filled in from reference TRBV5-4 and TRBJ2-7, reads ETGVTQSPTHLIKTRGQQVTLRCSSQSGHNTVSWYQQALGQGPQFIFQYYREEENGRGNFPPRFSGLQFPNYSSELNVNALELDDSALYLCASSLPGARTYEQYFGPGTRLTVT.

The genes are TRBV6-5 and TRBJ1-4, with 9 bases fitting TRBD1. CDR1 is MNHEY, CDR2 SVGAGI, per germline. The V and J ends lost 4 bases and 10 bases, in that order; junction bases with no gene match: 7. This CDR3 has 14 amino acids. Here the CDR3 DNA reads TGTGCCAGCAGTTCCCGGACAGGGGATGGAAAACTGTTTTTT. Translated: CASSSRTGDGKLFF.